The 32 T cell receptor beta chains below were found in one sample sequenced in a study of cytomegalovirus exposure and HLA in healthy donors. Both 60 Vbeta primers and 13 Jbeta primers went into the PCR. TCRdb's copy holds only in-frame clones and misses some; the assay was immunoSEQ multiplex PCR. This table has more than 80,000 clones, about 71% appearing once. The source material was PBMCs. The origin of the receptors is a boy between 10 and 17 years old in good health and CMV-seronegative.

In this sample, this clone turned up a few times. CDR3 nucleotide sequence: TGTGCCTGGAGTATTCGACAGGGCGGTAATGAGCAGTTCTTC. This sequence encodes CAWSIRQGGNEQFF. The chain links TRBV30 to TRBJ2-1; 7 bases fit TRBD1. The CDR3 has 14 residues. Germline V gene data show CDR1 as GTSNPN and CDR2 as SVGIG (reference sequence). J gave up 7 bases and V 2 bases, and 8 bases lay outside the gene matches.

The CDR3: CSVEDGGRNTEAFF. The DNA for the CDR3 is TGCAGCGTTGAAGACGGAGGTAGGAACACTGAAGCTTTCTTT. The chain combines TRBV29-1 with TRBJ1-1; D is uncertain. The CDR3 totals 14 residues. The germline CDR1 and CDR2 sequences are SQVTM and ANQGSEA. Between the trimmed V and J ends, which lost 0 bases and 1 base, there was a span of 9 bases. The variable domain in full, with the rest retrieved from reference TRBV29-1 and TRBJ1-1, is SAVISQKPSRDICQRGTSLTIQCQVDSQVTMMFWYRQQPGQSLTLIATANQGSEATYESGFVIDKFPISRPNLTFSTLTVSNMSPEDSSIYLCSVEDGGRNTEAFFGQGTRLTVV.

Only a few counts were recorded for this clone. V and J are TRBV6-1 and TRBJ2-3; 7 nucleotides agree with TRBD1. With 2 bases clipped from V and 2 bases from J, the junction kept 4 bases outside the gene matches. Germline CDR1 MNHNS, CDR2 SASEGT. This CDR3 contains 15 residues. The DNA of the CDR3 is TGTGCCAGCAGTGAAAATGAGGGGGCCACAGATACGCAGTATTTT. This codes for CASSENEGATDTQYF.

This clone was recorded once. The chain has TRBV7-8 and TRBJ1-5, with TRBD1 identical over 9 bases. With 8 bases clipped from V and 2 bases from J, the junction kept 13 bases outside the gene matches. Germline CDR1 and CDR2: SGHVS and FQNEAQ. The CDR3 covers 17 residues. CDR3 region: CASSHSQGARGNQPQHF. CDR3 sequence (DNA): TGTGCCAGCTCGCACTCACAGGGGGCTCGAGGCAATCAGCCCCAGCATTTT.

The chain carries TRBV15 and TRBJ2-7, with D maybe TRBD1 (5 bases). From germline, CDR1 is LNHNV and CDR2 YYDKDF (reference sequence). Trimming removed 2 bases from V and 4 bases from J, with 12 bases in between. The CDR3 is 14 amino acids. CDR3 sequence (DNA): TGTGCCACCAGCAGACCTGACAGAGTTTACGAGCAGTACTTC. The encoded protein is CATSRPDRVYEQYF.

This clone came up a few times. The chain carries TRBV5-1 and TRBJ2-7; 8 bases line up with TRBD1. Losses at the gene ends were 0 bases for V and 3 bases for J; bases not matched to a gene: 5. The CDR3 covers 15 residues. Germline loops: CDR1 SGHRS, CDR2 YFSETQ. CDR3 protein: CASSLVGTGGYEQYF. CDR3 nucleotides: TGCGCCAGCAGCTTGGTGGGGACAGGAGGCTACGAGCAGTACTTC.

CDR3 region: CASSLVEGANYGYTF. The CDR3, as DNA: TGTGCCAGCAGCTTGGTGGAGGGGGCGAACTATGGCTACACCTTC. V is TRBV5-6 and J is TRBJ1-2; 7 bases map to TRBD1. Germline CDR1 and CDR2: SGHDT and YYEEEE. The length of the CDR3 is 15 residues. V gave up 0 bases and J gave up 2 bases; unmatched junction bases: 4. Based on the CDR3 plus reference TRBV5-6 and TRBJ1-2, the full variable domain is DAGVTQSPTHLIKTRGQQVTLRCSPKSGHDTVSWYQQALGQGPQFIFQYYEEEERQRGNFPDRFSGHQFPNYSSELNVNALLLGDSALYLCASSLVEGANYGYTFGSGTRLTVV.

V usage is TRBV30 and J usage is TRBJ1-5; TRBD1 matches at 8 bases. The germline V gene has CDR1 GTSNPN and CDR2 SVGIG (reference sequence). V lost 1 base to trimming and J lost 4 bases; unmatched junction nucleotides: 9. The CDR3 runs to 16 residues. Written as DNA, the CDR3 is TGTGCCTGGAGTGACTCAGGGGGCTTCGGGAATCAGCCCCAGCATTTT. Protein product: CAWSDSGGFGNQPQHF.

V is TRBV4-1 and J is TRBJ1-5; D not resolved. Germline lookup yields CDR1 MGHRA and CDR2 YSYEKL. The CDR3 sequence is 16 residues long. With 1 base removed from V and 3 bases from J, the gap between germline ends came to 13 bases. The CDR3 DNA reads TGCGCCAGCAGCCAAGTTGTAGCGGGGTTCAATCAGCCCCAGCATTTT. This translates into CASSQVVAGFNQPQHF.

The chain uses TRBV15 and TRBJ1-1, with 8 bases lining up with TRBD1. CDR1 and CDR2 from the germline V gene are LNHNV and YYDKDF (reference sequence). The junction had 5 bases not matched to a gene; V was cut back by 5 bases and J by 0 bases. The length of the CDR3 is 15 residues. The CDR3 here is CATSDRQGLNTEAFF. The CDR3 coding sequence is TGTGCCACCAGCGACCGACAGGGGCTGAACACTGAAGCTTTCTTT.

About this clone: Germline and junction disagree at one end, which may indicate a read error. The chain employs TRBV5-1 and TRBJ2-1, with a weak D call TRBD1 (5 bases). The CDR3 is 15 residues long. CDR1 is SGHRS, CDR2 YFSETQ, per germline. DNA of the CDR3: TGCGCCAGCAGCTTGGACAGGCCCTCCTCCAATGAGCAGTTCTTC. Its protein is CASSLDRPSSNEQFF.

The chain has TRBV2 and TRBJ1-3; D may be TRBD1 (6 bases). The CDR3 contains 16 residues. Trimming pared 3 bases from V and 3 bases from J, leaving 15 bases between. In germline, CDR1 is SNHLY, CDR2 FYNNEI. CDR3 bases: TGTGCCAGCAGTGATTATGGGGGGGCGGTTGGAAACACCATATATTTT. Its protein is CASSDYGGAVGNTIYF.

The chain recombines TRBV25-1 with TRBJ2-7, with 11 bases matching TRBD2. Trimming took 1 base from V and 0 from J; bases not matched to a gene: 5. Germline CDR1 MGHDK, CDR2 SYGVNS. There are 17 residues in the CDR3. The CDR3 spells CASSESPSGRPSYEQYF. The CDR3 DNA is TGTGCCAGCAGTGAATCCCCTAGCGGGAGGCCCTCCTACGAGCAGTACTTC.

The chain recombines TRBV14 with TRBJ1-5; 7 nucleotides match TRBD1. V trimming: 0 bases; J trimming: 4 bases; junction bases outside the gene matches: 9. CDR3 length: 17 amino acids. In germline, CDR1 is SGHDN, CDR2 FVKESK. The CDR3 coding sequence is TGTGCCAGCAGCCAAGATCAGGGGGAGCTGATTAATCAGCCCCAGCATTTT. Protein product: CASSQDQGELINQPQHF.

The J gene is TRBJ1-4, the V gene TRBV6-5; D might be TRBD1 (6 bases). The V gene lost 5 bases and the J gene lost 8 bases, with 18 bases spanning the gap. This CDR3 is built from 15 residues. The V gene's germline CDR1 is MNHEY and CDR2 SVGAGI. As DNA, the CDR3 is TGTGCCAGCAGTACACGCACAGGGACGGGGGAAAAACTGTTTTTT. Translated, it gives CASSTRTGTGEKLFF.

The V gene is TRBV5-4, the J gene TRBJ1-6, with 7 nucleotides matching TRBD1. V was clipped by 0 bases and J by 4 bases; unmatched bases: 13. From germline, CDR1 is SGHNT and CDR2 YYREEE (reference sequence). CDR3 length: 19 residues. The chain's CDR3 is CASSLGEGAPRFYNSPLHF. For the CDR3, the DNA is TGTGCCAGCAGCTTGGGCGAGGGGGCCCCCCGCTTTTATAATTCACCCCTCCACTTT.

This clone was counted a few times. This chain joins TRBV7-2 and TRBJ1-1; D remains unclear. Trimming shortened V by 1 base and J by 0 bases, and 9 bases separated the two germline ends. The CDR3 runs 15 residues. CDR1 and CDR2 (germline): SGHTA, FQGNSA. Here the CDR3 reads CASSLVRGMNTEAFF. The CDR3 region has the DNA TGTGCCAGCAGCTTAGTCCGGGGAATGAACACTGAAGCTTTCTTT.

The V call is TRBV6-7, the J call TRBJ2-1; 10 nucleotides match TRBD2. TRBV6-7 is treated as an ORF (open reading frame) with a function not yet certain. The CDR3 is 16 residues long. J gave up 4 bases and V 5 bases, and 8 bases lay outside the gene matches. The CDR3 region has the DNA TGTGCCAGCAGTCACGAGAGCGGGAGGGTTTACAATGAGCAGTTCTTC. It specifies CASSHESGRVYNEQFF.

The chain carries TRBV7-2 and TRBJ2-3; 13 bases agree with TRBD2. The V gene's germline CDR1 is SGHTA and CDR2 FQGNSA. The CDR3 contains 16 residues. V dropped 5 bases and J dropped 2; count of bases not matched to a gene: 4. The CDR3 is CASSATSGGITDTQYF. For the CDR3, the DNA is TGTGCCAGCAGCGCGACTAGCGGGGGGATCACAGATACGCAGTATTTT.

Note on this clone: This likely comes from a read error, as the CDR3 has no conserved phenylalanine or tryptophan at its end. The chain employs TRBV7-2 and TRBJ2-3; 9 bases are a match to TRBD2. Germline CDR1 and CDR2: SGHTA and FQGNSA. This CDR3 spans 15 amino acids. Trimming took 1 base from V and 5 from J; bases not matched to a gene: 4. The CDR3 bases are TGTGCCAGCAGCTTAGAGGGACTAGCTGTAGATACGCAGTATTCT. Translated, it gives CASSLEGLAVDTQYS.

V and J are TRBV9 and TRBJ2-1; TRBD1 agrees at 9 bases. Germline CDR1 and CDR2: SGDLS and YYNGEE. V shed 0 bases, J shed 9 bases, and the junction held 7 bases outside the gene matches. This CDR3 is 15 amino acids long. The CDR3 DNA is TGTGCCAGCAGCGTAGCAGGGACAGGGCTAAGTGAGCAGTTCTTC. Amino acids: CASSVAGTGLSEQFF.

The table lists this clone with a few counts. This chain joins TRBV5-6 and TRBJ1-1, with D hard to call. CDR1 and CDR2 (germline): SGHDT, YYEEEE. V was clipped by 7 bases and J by 5 bases, with 15 bases between them. The CDR3 has 13 residues. CDR3 sequence reads: CASATGTRTEAFF. The CDR3 DNA reads as TGTGCCAGCGCCACGGGAACACGGACTGAAGCTTTCTTT.

V gene TRBV15 combines with J gene TRBJ2-1, with 14 bases lining up with TRBD2. CDR3 length: 18 amino acids. Germline CDR1 reads LNHNV; CDR2 reads YYDKDF (reference sequence). V dropped 6 bases and J dropped 1; count of bases not matched to a gene: 8. As DNA, the CDR3 is TGTGCCACCAGAACGACTAGCGGGAGGGCCGGATCCTACAATGAGCAGTTCTTC. Encoded protein: CATRTTSGRAGSYNEQFF. The full variable domain, rest sourced from reference TRBV15 and TRBJ2-1, is DAMVIQNPRYQVTQFGKPVTLSCSQTLNHNVMYWYQQKSSQAPKLLFHYYDKDFNNEADTPDNFQSRRPNTSFCFLDIRSPGLGDTAMYLCATRTTSGRAGSYNEQFFGPGTRLTVL.

This clone was counted only a few times. The DNA of the CDR3 is TGTGCCAGCAGTTATCGGGGACAGCAAAATGAAGCTTTCTTT. Protein sequence: CASSYRGQQNEAFF. This rearrangement joins TRBV6-6 to TRBJ1-1; 7 nucleotides line up with TRBD1. This CDR3 spans 14 amino acids. Germline V CDR1 and CDR2: MNHNY, SVGAGI (reference sequence). With V trimmed by 3 bases and J by 7 bases, 8 bases remained unmatched.

The chain couples TRBV4-2 to TRBJ1-1; D gene ambiguous. The CDR3 is 16 amino acids. The V gene's germline CDR1 is LGHNA and CDR2 YNFKEQ. Deletions cut 3 bases from V and 1 base from J, with 15 bases between. CDR3 amino acids: CASSQILGEENTEAFF. CDR3 nucleotides: TGTGCCAGCAGCCAGATCCTTGGGGAGGAGAACACTGAAGCTTTCTTT.

The chain links TRBV7-9 to TRBJ1-1; 9 nucleotides line up with TRBD1. CDR1 and CDR2 (germline): SEHNR, FQNEAQ (reference sequence). J was trimmed by 6 bases and V by 6 bases; bases with no gene match: 8. The CDR3 extends over 14 amino acids. In nucleotides, the CDR3 is TGTGCCAGCAGGCCGGGACAGGGTTGGTCTGAAGCTTTCTTT. It is translated as CASRPGQGWSEAFF. The complete variable domain, with remaining parts taken from reference TRBV7-9 and TRBJ1-1, reads DTGVSQNPRHKITKRGQNVTFRCDPISEHNRLYWYRQTLGQGPEFLTYFQNEAQLEKSRLLSDRFSAERPKGSFSTLEIQRTEQGDSAMYLCASRPGQGWSEAFFGQGTRLTVV.

This chain joins TRBV2 and TRBJ2-4, with 7 bases aligning to TRBD2. Per the germline V gene, CDR1 is SNHLY and CDR2 is FYNNEI. The trim removed 10 bases at V and 3 bases at J, leaving 6 bases unmatched. CDR3 size: 13 residues. CDR3 sequence reads: CATRGLRKNIQYF. In DNA form, the CDR3 reads TGTGCCACAAGGGGACTACGCAAAAACATTCAGTACTTC. Using reference TRBV2 and TRBJ2-4 for the parts outside the CDR3, the full variable domain is EPEVTQTPSHQVTQMGQEVILRCVPISNHLYFYWYRQILGQKVEFLVSFYNNEISEKSEIFDDQFSVERPDGSNFTLKIRSTKLEDSAMYFCATRGLRKNIQYFGAGTRLSVL.

This chain joins TRBV6-1 and TRBJ2-7; 10 bases are shared with TRBD2. Losses at the gene ends were 8 bases for V and 0 bases for J; bases not matched to a gene: 1. The CDR3 is 13 amino acids. Germline assignment: CDR1 MNHNS and CDR2 SASEGT. The CDR3 protein is CASGLAASYEQYF. The CDR3 nucleotides are TGTGCCAGCGGACTAGCGGCCTCCTACGAGCAGTACTTC.

This clone was counted once. This rearrangement joins TRBV9 to TRBJ1-2; D remains ambiguous. V lost 0 bases, J lost 4 bases, and 10 bases lay in between. The CDR3 is 14 amino acids. Germline V gene lookup returns CDR1 SGDLS and CDR2 YYNGEE. The CDR3 DNA is TGTGCCAGCAGCGTAGATTCCCAGTTCTATGGCTACACCTTC. Translating gives CASSVDSQFYGYTF.

The V gene is TRBV28, the J gene TRBJ2-1; 11 bases are shared with TRBD2. This CDR3 has 15 residues. Germline V gene lookup returns CDR1 MDHEN and CDR2 SYDVKM. Losses at the gene ends were 5 bases for V and 5 bases for J; bases not matched to a gene: 5. DNA of the CDR3: TGTGCCAGCAGTAAGGGGACTAGCGGAAACAATGAGCAGTTCTTC. It is translated as CASSKGTSGNNEQFF.

This clone has a handful of counts. The chain combines TRBV15 with TRBJ1-5, with 7 nucleotides matching TRBD1. Trimming at V came to 0 bases and at J to 4 bases, leaving 3 bases not matched to a gene. This CDR3 contains 15 residues. Per germline, CDR1 LNHNV and CDR2 YYDKDF (reference sequence). CDR3 sequence reads: CATSREGTANQPQHF. In nucleotides, the CDR3 is TGTGCCACCAGCAGAGAAGGGACAGCTAATCAGCCCCAGCATTTT.

V is TRBV6-1 and J is TRBJ2-3; a possible D gene is TRBD2 (6 bases). V was trimmed by 1 base and J by 1 base, leaving 24 bases between them. CDR1 MNHNS and CDR2 SASEGT come from the germline V gene. This CDR3 has 20 amino acids. The chain's CDR3 is CASSEVHQEGRGDGTDTQYF. DNA of the CDR3: TGTGCCAGCAGTGAAGTTCATCAGGAGGGCCGCGGGGATGGCACAGATACGCAGTATTTT.